What follows are 23 T cell receptor beta chains derived from one specimen sequenced in a study of blood T cell repertoires in COVID-19. Profiling relied on immunoSEQ multiplex PCR, and the TCRdb table lists in-frame clones only, not all of them. Of some 46,000 clones in the sample, around 85% are singletons; the top ten hold under 6.5%. The material sequenced was peripheral blood. The origin of the receptors is a man in his fifties or sixties with acute or convalescent COVID-19.

V usage is TRBV28 and J usage is TRBJ1-5; 8 bases map to TRBD1. V shed 4 bases, J shed 4 bases, and the junction held 6 bases outside the gene matches. CDR1 MDHEN and CDR2 SYDVKM come from the germline V gene. The CDR3 totals 15 residues. This chain's CDR3 is CASSSTGGKNQPQHF. For the CDR3, the DNA is TGTGCCAGCAGTTCTACAGGGGGAAAAAATCAGCCCCAGCATTTT.

The CDR3 nucleotides are TGTGCCAGCAGTTTACTAAATAGCAATCAGCCCCAGCATTTT. Amino acid sequence: CASSLLNSNQPQHF. The gene calls are TRBV27 and TRBJ1-5; D call uncertain. Germline V gives CDR1 MNHEY, CDR2 SMNVEV (reference sequence). The CDR3 has 14 residues. Trimming cost V 2 bases and J 0 bases, with 5 bases left between them.

This clone was seen only a few times. This chain connects TRBV7-9 to TRBJ1-1, with 7 positions matching TRBD1. In germline, CDR1 is SEHNR, CDR2 FQNEAQ (reference sequence). V dropped 4 bases and J dropped 4; count of bases not matched to a gene: 3. The CDR3 covers 13 residues. The CDR3 loop reads CASSSYRGTEAFF. CDR3 DNA sequence: TGTGCCAGCAGCTCCTACAGGGGCACTGAAGCTTTCTTT.

The chain recombines TRBV28 with TRBJ1-3, with D perhaps TRBD1 (5 bases). The CDR3 runs to 15 residues. V lost 2 bases and J lost 2, with 10 bases in between. Germline values: CDR1 MDHEN, CDR2 SYDVKM. CDR3 nucleotides: TGTGCCAGCAGTTTAGGGGCGGGGACTGGAAACACCATATATTTT. It translates to CASSLGAGTGNTIYF.

The chain recombines TRBV6-5 with TRBJ1-4; 9 positions match TRBD1. This CDR3 comprises 15 residues. Germline CDR1 reads MNHEY; CDR2 reads SVGAGI. The V gene end was trimmed by 6 bases and the J gene end by 0 bases; junction bases not matched to a gene: 2. CDR3 sequence (DNA): TGTGCCAGCAGAAGACAGGGGGCAACTAATGAAAAACTGTTTTTT. Amino acids: CASRRQGATNEKLFF.

This sequence joins TRBV2 and TRBJ1-1; tentative D call: TRBD1 (6 bases). V was clipped by 4 bases and J by 6 bases, with 18 bases between them. This CDR3 is built from 15 residues. Germline V gene data show CDR1 as SNHLY and CDR2 as FYNNEI. CDR3: CASSVRGGGRPEAFF. The CDR3 coding sequence is TGTGCCAGCAGTGTGCGCGGGGGCGGGCGCCCTGAAGCTTTCTTT.

The chain recombines TRBV9 with TRBJ1-5; D possibly corresponds to TRBD1 (5 bases). The CDR3 loop spans 14 amino acids. Looked up from germline, CDR1 is SGDLS and CDR2 is YYNGEE. V was cut by 3 bases and J by 7 bases, with 14 bases left in between. The CDR3 reads CASSAKGWGQPQHF. Here the CDR3 DNA reads TGTGCCAGCAGCGCAAAGGGTTGGGGCCAGCCCCAGCATTTT.

This clone showed up just once. The chain employs TRBV15 and TRBJ1-2; possible D gene TRBD1, 6 bases. The CDR3 has 14 residues. Germline CDR1 and CDR2: LNHNV and YYDKDF (reference sequence). V gave up 3 bases and J gave up 0 bases, with 8 bases separating them. DNA for the CDR3: TGTGCCACCAGCAGGGACAGTTCTAACTATGGCTACACCTTC. It codes for CATSRDSSNYGYTF.

This clone was found once. This chain's CDR3 is CAWSAPDRGWSGANVLTF. Written as DNA, the CDR3 is TGTGCCTGGAGTGCACCCGACAGGGGCTGGTCTGGGGCCAACGTCCTGACTTTC. This sequence joins TRBV30 and TRBJ2-6; TRBD1 matches at 8 bases. The CDR3 spans 18 residues. Germline-derived CDR1 and CDR2 are GTSNPN and SVGIG (reference sequence). Trimming took 1 base from V and 1 from J; bases not matched to a gene: 9.

The chain couples TRBV19 to TRBJ1-3; unclear D gene. CDR3 size: 13 residues. The V and J ends lost 6 bases and 6 bases respectively, with 12 bases between them. Germline loops: CDR1 LNHDA, CDR2 SQIVND (reference sequence). The CDR3 coding sequence is TGTGCCAGTAGACGGAACCAGGAAAACACCATATATTTT. Encoded protein: CASRRNQENTIYF.

J is TRBJ1-6 and V is TRBV9, with TRBD1 identical over 7 bases. V dropped 7 bases and J dropped 6; count of bases not matched to a gene: 7. CDR3 length: 14 amino acids. Germline-derived CDR1 and CDR2 are SGDLS and YYNGEE. Here the CDR3 reads CASGRDRSNSPLHF. The DNA of the CDR3 is TGTGCCAGCGGCCGGGACAGAAGTAATTCACCCCTCCACTTT.

This chain joins TRBV7-9 and TRBJ2-3; D gene ambiguous. The CDR3 is 16 residues long. Germline V gene data show CDR1 as SEHNR and CDR2 as FQNEAQ (reference sequence). V was cut by 3 bases and J by 0 bases, with 13 bases left in between. The CDR3 loop reads CASSFSTAPSTDTQYF. As DNA, the CDR3 is TGTGCCAGCAGCTTTAGTACAGCCCCTAGCACAGATACGCAGTATTTT.

The V gene is TRBV2, the J gene TRBJ2-7, with 11 bases aligning to TRBD1. The germline V gene has CDR1 SNHLY and CDR2 FYNNEI. This CDR3 region has 15 residues. Losses at the gene ends were 2 bases for V and 5 bases for J; bases not matched to a gene: 5. The CDR3 DNA sequence: TGTGCCAGCAGTGAATCTAGGACAGGGGGCCACGAGCAGTACTTC. Its translation: CASSESRTGGHEQYF.

The chain has TRBV2 and TRBJ1-6, with D tentatively TRBD1 (6 bases). The CDR3 contains 12 residues. Germline values: CDR1 SNHLY, CDR2 FYNNEI. With 5 bases removed from V and 9 bases from J, the gap between germline ends came to 8 bases. CDR3 region: CASSKQGSPLHF. For the CDR3, the DNA is TGTGCCAGCAGTAAACAGGGTTCACCCCTCCACTTT.

This clone was seen just once. The chain carries TRBV30 and TRBJ2-7; D gene unclear. Germline V lookup: CDR1 GTSNPN, CDR2 SVGIG (reference sequence). The V end was cut by 4 bases, the J end by 4 bases, with 20 bases between. This CDR3 is built from 15 residues. CDR3 protein: CAWIEESRSQYEQYF. The CDR3 DNA is TGTGCCTGGATTGAGGAGTCCCGTTCCCAGTACGAGCAGTACTTC.

The chain carries TRBV10-1 and TRBJ2-1, with 11 bases lining up with TRBD2. Germline V gene lookup returns CDR1 WNHNN and CDR2 SYGVQD (reference sequence). This CDR3 contains 14 residues. J lost 9 bases, V lost 5 bases, and 6 bases had no gene match. The CDR3 coding sequence is TGCGCCAGCAGTCCTAGCGGGAGGACTTCTGAGCAGTTCTTC. Amino acid sequence: CASSPSGRTSEQFF.

This rearrangement joins TRBV27 to TRBJ1-6, with a tentative D call TRBD1 (5 bases). CDR1 and CDR2 from the germline V gene are MNHEY and SMNVEV (reference sequence). The CDR3 is made up of 15 amino acids. V lost 2 bases and J 9 bases, leaving 14 bases between the germline ends. Here the CDR3 DNA reads TGTGCCAGCAGTTTAGGCCCTCCCCAGGGTTCACCCCTCCACTTT. This encodes CASSLGPPQGSPLHF.

The chain is built from TRBV18 and TRBJ2-3; D gene uncertain. CDR1 KGHSH and CDR2 LQKENI come from the germline V gene. The CDR3 contains 15 residues. Trimming removed 0 bases at V and 0 bases at J, with 7 bases between. CDR3 protein: CASSPPSLSTDTQYF. The CDR3 DNA sequence: TGTGCCAGCTCACCACCGTCTTTGAGCACAGATACGCAGTATTTT.

The chain combines TRBV30 with TRBJ1-2; 12 bases align to TRBD1. This CDR3 has 16 amino acids. Germline assignment: CDR1 GTSNPN and CDR2 SVGIG (reference sequence). The J segment lost 2 bases and the V segment lost 1 base, leaving 5 bases of the junction unmatched. The CDR3 loop is CAWSGDRGRLNYGYTF. DNA for the CDR3: TGTGCCTGGAGTGGGGACAGGGGGCGTTTGAACTATGGCTACACCTTC.

The V call is TRBV10-1, the J call TRBJ2-3; tentative D call: TRBD2 (6 bases). The CDR3 totals 15 residues. V was pared by 3 bases and J by 2 bases, with 12 bases between. The germline gives CDR1 WNHNN, CDR2 SYGVQD (reference sequence). The CDR3 coding sequence is TGCGCCAGCAGTGACGGGAGCGGATACACAGATACGCAGTATTTT. This gives the protein CASSDGSGYTDTQYF.

Note on this clone: This sample also contains other DNA sequences that code for the same CDR3. J is TRBJ1-4 and V is TRBV6-1; maybe TRBD1 (5 bases). Germline V gene data show CDR1 as MNHNS and CDR2 as SASEGT. V lost 2 bases and J lost 8, with 12 bases in between. CDR3 length: 14 residues. The CDR3 nucleotides read TGTGCCAGCAGTGAACAGGGCCGAGGCGAAAAACTGTTTTTT. Amino acids: CASSEQGRGEKLFF.

J is TRBJ1-4 and V is TRBV21-1; the tabulated D call, TRBD1, remains unverified against the DNA. TRBV21-1 constitutes a pseudogene. This CDR3 comprises 14 residues. The CDR3 loop is CATLEGQLTEKLFF. Written as DNA, the CDR3 is TGTGCCACCCTAGAGGGACAGCTCACCGAAAAACTGTTTTTT.

This clone was picked up a small number of times. V is TRBV29-1 and J is TRBJ1-1; D not certain. Germline V gene lookup returns CDR1 SQVTM and CDR2 ANQGSEA. CDR3 length equals 13 residues. Trimming removed 7 bases from V and 3 bases from J, with 15 bases in between. This CDR3 is CSATRVLDTEAFF. The DNA for the CDR3 is TGCAGCGCAACGAGGGTCTTGGACACTGAAGCTTTCTTT.